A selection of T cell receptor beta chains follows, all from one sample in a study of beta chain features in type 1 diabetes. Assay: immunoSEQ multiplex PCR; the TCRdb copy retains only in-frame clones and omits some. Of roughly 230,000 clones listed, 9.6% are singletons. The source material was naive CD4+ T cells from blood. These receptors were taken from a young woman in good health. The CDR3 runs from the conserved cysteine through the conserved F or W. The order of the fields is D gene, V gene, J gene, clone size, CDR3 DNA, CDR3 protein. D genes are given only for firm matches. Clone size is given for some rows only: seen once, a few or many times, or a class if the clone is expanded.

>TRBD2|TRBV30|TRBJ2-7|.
TGTGCCTGGAGAGGTCCCCAGCGGGGGGGCGCATCCTACGAGCAGTACTTC
CAWRGPQRGGASYEQYF
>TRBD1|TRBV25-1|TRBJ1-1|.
TGTGCCAGCAGCGACCCCGGGACAGGGCTCACTGAAGCTTTCTTT
CASSDPGTGLTEAFF
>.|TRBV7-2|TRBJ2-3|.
TGTGCCAGCAGCTTAGCGCGGGCTACAGATACGCAGTATTTT
CASSLARATDTQYF
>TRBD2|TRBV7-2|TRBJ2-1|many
TGTGCCAGCAGCCGGACTAGCGGTTACAATGAGCAGTTCTTC
CASSRTSGYNEQFF
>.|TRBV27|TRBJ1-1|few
TGTGCCAGCAGTCTAACAGGGCATCGGACTGAAGCTTTCTTT
CASSLTGHRTEAFF
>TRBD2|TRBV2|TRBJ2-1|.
TGTGCCAGCAGTGGCCGTGTGCGGCGGGGGGCCTACAATGAGCAGTTCTTC
CASSGRVRRGAYNEQFF
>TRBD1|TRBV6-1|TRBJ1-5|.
TGTGCCATCAGTGAGTCGATAGGGACAGGGGGGAATCAGCCCCAGCATTTT
CAISESIGTGGNQPQHF
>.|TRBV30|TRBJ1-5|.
TGTGCCTGGAGTGAGGGGACCGCGGGGACCCAGCATTTT
CAWSEGTAGTQHF
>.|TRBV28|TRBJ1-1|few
TGTGCCAGCCTCAGGTCCTGGGGCAGTGAAGCTTTCTTT
CASLRSWGSEAFF
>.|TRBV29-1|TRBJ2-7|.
TGCAGCGTTGACCTCGGAGTGTTC
CSVDLGVF
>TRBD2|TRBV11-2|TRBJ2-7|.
TGTGCCAGCAGCTTACCCCTAGCGGGCAACTCCTACGAGCAGTACTTC
CASSLPLAGNSYEQYF
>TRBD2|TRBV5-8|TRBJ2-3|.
TGTGCCAGCAGCTTTGTGGGCGGGAGTACCACAGATACGCAGTATTTT
CASSFVGGSTTDTQYF
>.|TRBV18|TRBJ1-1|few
TGTGCCAGCTCACCCAGGGGTGACACTGAAGCTTTCTTT
CASSPRGDTEAFF
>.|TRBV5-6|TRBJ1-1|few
TGTGCCAGCAGCTTGGTTCAGGGAAAAGGGACTGAAGCTTTCTTT
CASSLVQGKGTEAFF
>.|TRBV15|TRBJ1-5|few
TGTGCCACCAGCAGAGTAAAGGAACAGGGTATTCAGCCCCAGCATTTT
CATSRVKEQGIQPQHF
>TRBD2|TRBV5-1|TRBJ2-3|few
TGCGCCAGCAGCTTGACACTTGGCGGGAGTGAAACAGATACGCAGTATTTT
CASSLTLGGSETDTQYF
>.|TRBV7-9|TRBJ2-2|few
TGTGCCAGCAGCCTGGACAGGAACACCGGGGAGCTGTTTTTT
CASSLDRNTGELFF
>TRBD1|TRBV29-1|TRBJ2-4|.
TGCAGCGTTGGGATACCGGGACAGGCCAAAAACATTCAGTACTTC
CSVGIPGQAKNIQYF
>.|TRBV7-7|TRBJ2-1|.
TGTGCCAGCAGCGTGGGACTCTATTCAAACAATGAGCAGTTCTTC
CASSVGLYSNNEQFF
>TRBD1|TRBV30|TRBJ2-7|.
TGTGCCTGGAGTACAGGGGGCGGCGAGCAGTACTTC
CAWSTGGGEQYF
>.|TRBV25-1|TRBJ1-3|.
TGTGCCGGCGGCTCTGGAAACACCATATATTTT
CAGGSGNTIYF
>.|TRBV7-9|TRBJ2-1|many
TGTGCCAGCAGCTTAGGTCTTGCGGGGAATGAGCAGTTCTTC
CASSLGLAGNEQFF